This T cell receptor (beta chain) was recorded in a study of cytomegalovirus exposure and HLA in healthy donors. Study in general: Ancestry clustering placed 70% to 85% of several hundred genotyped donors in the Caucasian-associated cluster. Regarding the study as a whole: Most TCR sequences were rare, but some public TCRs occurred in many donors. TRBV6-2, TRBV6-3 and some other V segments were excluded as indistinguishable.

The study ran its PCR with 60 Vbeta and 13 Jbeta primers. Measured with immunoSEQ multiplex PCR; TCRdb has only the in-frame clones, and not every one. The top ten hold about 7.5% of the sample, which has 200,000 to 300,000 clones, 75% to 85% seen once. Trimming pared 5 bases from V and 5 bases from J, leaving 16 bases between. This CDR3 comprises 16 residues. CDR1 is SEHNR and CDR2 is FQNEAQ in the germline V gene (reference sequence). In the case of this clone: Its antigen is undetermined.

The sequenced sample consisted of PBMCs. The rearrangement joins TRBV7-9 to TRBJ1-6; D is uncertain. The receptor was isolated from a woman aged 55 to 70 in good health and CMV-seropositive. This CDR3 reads CASSPPIKRDNSPLHF. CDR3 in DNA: TGTGCCAGCAGCCCGCCCATAAAGCGGGATAATTCACCCCTCCACTTT.